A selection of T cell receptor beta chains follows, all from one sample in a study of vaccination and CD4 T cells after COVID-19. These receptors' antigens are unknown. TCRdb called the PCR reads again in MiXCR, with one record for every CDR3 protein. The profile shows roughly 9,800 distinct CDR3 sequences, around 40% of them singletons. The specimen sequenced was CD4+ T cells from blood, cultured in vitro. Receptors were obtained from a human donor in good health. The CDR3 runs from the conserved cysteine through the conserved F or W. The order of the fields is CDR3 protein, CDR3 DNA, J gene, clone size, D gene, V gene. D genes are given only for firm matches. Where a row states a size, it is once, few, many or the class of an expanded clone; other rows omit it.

CDR3: CASSLEGRRSFEQYF; DNA: TGTGCCAGCAGTTTAGAGGGACGCAGATCGTTCGAGCAGTACTTC; J: TRBJ2-7; size: .; D: .; V: TRBV12-3/TRBV12-4
CDR3: CASSLDPSTSPTF; DNA: TGTGCCAGCAGCTTAGATCCCTCCACAAGCCCGACCTTC; J: TRBJ1-2; size: .; D: .; V: TRBV11-3
CDR3: CASSLGIGLAGYEQYF; DNA: TGTGCCAGCAGCTTAGGGATCGGACTAGCTGGATACGAGCAGTACTTC; J: TRBJ2-7; size: once; D: TRBD2; V: TRBV7-2
CDR3: CASSLGGSLYEQYF; DNA: TGTGCCAGCAGCTTAGGGGGTAGCCTCTACGAGCAGTACTTC; J: TRBJ2-7; size: few; D: .; V: TRBV7-2
CDR3: CASSPFKAVGTDTQYF; DNA: TGTGCCAGCAGCCCCTTCAAAGCCGTAGGCACAGATACGCAGTATTTT; J: TRBJ2-3; size: .; D: .; V: TRBV27
CDR3: CASSESWERTQYF; DNA: TGTGCCAGCAGTGAGTCCTGGGAGCGGACGCAGTATTTT; J: TRBJ2-3; size: .; D: .; V: TRBV6-1
CDR3: CASRRERSEQFF; DNA: TGTGCCAGCAGAAGGGAAAGAAGTGAGCAGTTCTTC; J: TRBJ2-1; size: .; D: .; V: TRBV5-6
CDR3: CSVESYRGYGYTF; DNA: TGCAGCGTTGAAAGCTACCGGGGCTATGGCTACACCTTC; J: TRBJ1-2; size: .; D: .; V: TRBV29-1
CDR3: CASSLLGGLGSPLHF; DNA: TGTGCCAGCAGCCTATTAGGGGGTTTGGGTTCACCCCTCCACTTT; J: TRBJ1-6; size: .; D: .; V: TRBV7-9
CDR3: CASSLGLYYGYTF; DNA: TGTGCCAGCAGCTTAGGACTTTACTATGGCTACACCTTC; J: TRBJ1-2; size: .; D: .; V: TRBV7-2
CDR3: CSVGILADYNEQFF; DNA: TGCAGCGTTGGGATACTAGCGGACTACAATGAGCAGTTCTTC; J: TRBJ2-1; size: .; D: TRBD2; V: TRBV29-1
CDR3: CASSFQAGGGTDTQYF; DNA: TGTGCCAGCAGTTTCCAAGCGGGAGGGGGCACAGATACGCAGTATTTT; J: TRBJ2-3; size: few; D: TRBD2; V: TRBV27
CDR3: CASSSSLYEQYF; DNA: TGTGCCAGCAGTAGCAGTCTCTACGAGCAGTACTTC; J: TRBJ2-7; size: .; D: .; V: TRBV28
CDR3: CASSRDRGQYTGELFF; DNA: TGTGCCAGCAGCCGGGACAGGGGGCAGTACACCGGGGAGCTGTTTTTT; J: TRBJ2-2; size: .; D: .; V: TRBV21-1
CDR3: CASIPDGTFEAFF; DNA: TGTGCCAGCATCCCAGACGGAACCTTTGAAGCTTTCTTT; J: TRBJ1-1; size: .; D: .; V: TRBV6-1
CDR3: CAWSQGVNQPQHF; DNA: TGTGCCTGGAGTCAGGGGGTCAATCAGCCCCAGCATTTT; J: TRBJ1-5; size: .; D: TRBD1; V: TRBV30
CDR3: CASSEPPGGHGYTF; DNA: TGTGCCAGCAGTGAACCCCCCGGGGGGCATGGCTACACCTTC; J: TRBJ1-2; size: .; D: .; V: TRBV6-1